Shown below are 21 T cell receptor beta chains from a single sample sequenced in a study of identical twins. TCRdb reprocessed the 5' RACE reads with MiXCR, giving one entry per CDR3 protein. Among hundreds of thousands of distinct CDR3 sequences, about 20% were seen once, and the ten largest hold about 12%. The same data also went into a second study, on T cells expressing NK-cell markers.

Material for sequencing was PBMCs. These receptors all come from a woman younger than 30 in good health.

The chain couples TRBV5-1 to TRBJ1-2; 8 bases are shared with TRBD1. Germline loops: CDR1 SGHRS, CDR2 YFSETQ. V dropped 3 bases and J dropped 8; count of bases not matched to a gene: 15. This CDR3 has 16 amino acids. CDR3: CASSSGTGRQVGGYTF. In DNA, the CDR3 is TGCGCCAGCAGCTCCGGGACAGGTCGACAGGTGGGCGGCTACACCTTC.

The genes are TRBV12-5 and TRBJ2-5; 11 nucleotides agree with TRBD2. V trimming: 3 bases; J trimming: 5 bases; junction bases outside the gene matches: 8. CDR3 length: 16 residues. Germline CDR1 LGHNT, CDR2 FRNRAP. CDR3 DNA: TGTGCTAGTGGTTTACTAGCGGGAGTTAAAGCGGAGACCCAGTACTTC. Translation gives CASGLLAGVKAETQYF.

This clonotype has a handful of counts. The chain combines TRBV20-1 with TRBJ2-1, with TRBD2 matching 7 bases. CDR1 is DFQATT, CDR2 SNEGSKA, per germline (reference sequence). The CDR3 runs 14 residues. V shed 4 bases, J shed 6 bases, and the junction held 9 bases outside the gene matches. Here the CDR3 DNA reads TGCAGTGCTATAGGACTAGGAGAGGGCAATGAGCAGTTCTTC. It specifies CSAIGLGEGNEQFF.

This clonotype was seen repeatedly, ten times or more. V and J are TRBV14 and TRBJ2-5; D uncertain. The germline CDR1 and CDR2 sequences are SGHDN and FVKESK. The CDR3 covers 13 residues. V was pared by 3 bases and J by 4 bases, with 9 bases between. The CDR3 region has the DNA TGTGCCAGCAGCCAGGGAACGGGAGAGACCCAGTACTTC. This encodes CASSQGTGETQYF.

Of note for this clonotype: At one end the junction does not follow the germline gene, possibly because of a read error. The V and J genes are TRBV27 and TRBJ2-1, with D maybe TRBD2 (6 bases). Germline CDR1 and CDR2: MNHEY and SMNVEV (reference sequence). The CDR3 has 14 residues. The chain's CDR3 is CASKGGISCNEQFF. CDR3 coding DNA: TGTGCCAGCAAGGGCGGGATCTCCTGCAATGAGCAGTTCTTC.

This rearrangement joins TRBV14 to TRBJ2-7; D is possibly TRBD1 or TRBD2 (6 bases each). V gave up 6 bases and J gave up 1 base, with 16 bases separating them. Looked up from germline, CDR1 is SGHDN and CDR2 is FVKESK. The CDR3 length is 15 residues. DNA of the CDR3: TGTGCCAGCAGTCGGGGGACATCCGTTTCCTACGAGCAGTACTTC. Its translation is CASSRGTSVSYEQYF.

The rearrangement joins TRBV20-1 to TRBJ1-6, with no clear D. This CDR3 has 16 residues. The V end was cut by 0 bases, the J end by 4 bases, with 13 bases between. The germline gives CDR1 DFQATT, CDR2 SNEGSKA (reference sequence). CDR3 nucleotides: TGCAGTGCTAGAGATCAAGTGAACCCTTATAATTCACCCCTCCACTTT. Amino acids: CSARDQVNPYNSPLHF.

CDR3 in DNA: TGTGCCAGCAGTGTCCGGGGGAGCTCCTACAATGAGCAGTTCTTC. Protein sequence: CASSVRGSSYNEQFF. The genes are TRBV25-1 and TRBJ2-1, with D maybe TRBD2 (6 bases). Trimming stripped 4 bases from V and 0 bases from J, with 10 bases between. The CDR3 has 15 amino acids. The germline V gene encodes CDR1 MGHDK and CDR2 SYGVNS.

This clonotype was counted only a few times. The CDR3 is CASTRARAGSYEQYF. The DNA of the CDR3 is TGCGCCAGCACCCGGGCCCGGGCAGGCTCCTACGAGCAGTACTTC. The rearrangement links TRBV5-1 to TRBJ2-7; D gene unclear. Germline values: CDR1 SGHRS, CDR2 YFSETQ. This CDR3 contains 15 residues. V lost 6 bases and J lost 0, with 16 bases in between. The entire variable domain, with the rest obtained from reference TRBV5-1 and TRBJ2-7, is as follows: KAGVTQTPRYLIKTRGQQVTLSCSPISGHRSVSWYQQTPGQGLQFLFEYFSETQRNKGNFPGRFSGRQFSNSRSEMNVSTLELGDSALYLCASTRARAGSYEQYFGPGTRLTVT.

The J gene is TRBJ2-7, the V gene TRBV27; TRBD1 aligns across 11 bases. V was clipped by 3 bases and J by 9 bases; unmatched bases: 10. There are 15 residues in the CDR3. CDR1 is MNHEY and CDR2 is SMNVEV in the germline V gene (reference sequence). The CDR3 nucleotides are TGTGCCAGCAGTTTTGGACAGGGGGCGCGGGGGGGGCAGTACTTC. Protein: CASSFGQGARGGQYF.

This sequence joins TRBV12-3 or TRBV12-4 and TRBJ2-1; 9 nucleotides agree with TRBD2. The CDR3 contains 18 residues. Trimming cost V 4 bases and J 0 bases; bases outside gene matches: 10. In DNA form, the CDR3 reads TGTGCCAGCAGTTCAGTTTGGGCGGGAGGGAGCTCCTACAATGAGCAGTTCTTC. The encoded protein is CASSSVWAGGSSYNEQFF.

V is TRBV5-5 and J is TRBJ1-5; D is ambiguous. Trimming removed 1 base from V and 9 bases from J, with 14 bases in between. The CDR3 sequence is 14 residues long. Looked up from germline, CDR1 is SGHKS and CDR2 is YYEKEE (reference sequence). The CDR3 is CASSLLEADVPQHF. The CDR3 DNA follows: TGTGCCAGCAGCTTGCTGGAGGCCGATGTGCCCCAGCATTTT.

J is TRBJ2-5 and V is TRBV12-3 or TRBV12-4, with D possibly being TRBD1 or TRBD2 (5 bases each). Trimming removed 6 bases from V and 7 bases from J, with 12 bases in between. This CDR3 has 12 residues. Written as DNA, the CDR3 is TGTGCCAGCAGGGGACCCGCGGGGACCCAGTACTTC. This sequence encodes CASRGPAGTQYF.

The J gene is TRBJ2-3, the V gene TRBV27; unclear D gene. The CDR3 consists of 12 residues. V lost 8 bases and J 2 bases, leaving 8 bases between the germline ends. Germline lookup yields CDR1 MNHEY and CDR2 SMNVEV (reference sequence). This CDR3 is CASFPTTDTQYF. DNA of the CDR3: TGTGCCAGCTTCCCTACCACAGATACGCAGTATTTT.

V usage is TRBV5-1 and J usage is TRBJ1-1; TRBD1 aligns across 7 bases. The CDR3 length is 12 residues. Germline V CDR1 and CDR2: SGHRS, YFSETQ. V was pared by 4 bases and J by 11 bases, with 8 bases of the junction left unmatched. CDR3 in DNA: TGCGCCAGCAGCCAAGGGGGCCAGGAGGCTTTCTTT. It translates to CASSQGGQEAFF.

This chain joins TRBV5-4 and TRBJ2-1; no clear D gene. Trimming took 3 bases from V and 5 from J, leaving 12 bases between them. This CDR3 is 14 amino acids long. CDR1 is SGHNT, CDR2 YYREEE, per germline (reference sequence). The CDR3 bases are TGTGCCAGCAGCTCTCGGGTCGGCAACAATGAGCAGTTCTTC. Protein product: CASSSRVGNNEQFF.

This clonotype was counted only a few times. V gene TRBV19 combines with J gene TRBJ2-7; TRBD1 matches at 7 bases. V lost 4 bases to trimming and J lost 0 bases; unmatched junction nucleotides: 6. Per germline, CDR1 LNHDA and CDR2 SQIVND (reference sequence). The CDR3 is made up of 15 amino acids. The CDR3 here is CASSTRDSNSYEQYF. CDR3 bases: TGTGCCAGTAGTACCCGGGACAGCAACTCCTACGAGCAGTACTTC.

This chain connects TRBV29-1 to TRBJ2-5; D possibly corresponds to TRBD1 (6 bases). The CDR3 runs 13 residues. CDR1 and CDR2 from the germline V gene are SQVTM and ANQGSEA. Between the trimmed V and J ends, which lost 4 bases and 4 bases, there was a span of 13 bases. The chain's CDR3 is CSVGLDRIETQYF. CDR3 sequence (DNA): TGCAGCGTTGGGTTAGACAGGATAGAGACCCAGTACTTC. Full variable domain (outside the CDR3, taken from reference TRBV29-1 and TRBJ2-5): SAVISQKPSRDICQRGTSLTIQCQVDSQVTMMFWYRQQPGQSLTLIATANQGSEATYESGFVIDKFPISRPNLTFSTLTVSNMSPEDSSIYLCSVGLDRIETQYFGPGTRLLVL.

This clonotype was counted only a few times. CDR3 loop: CASSLGPVAPNIQYF. The CDR3 coding sequence is TGCGCCAGCAGCTTGGGGCCGGTGGCTCCAAACATTCAGTACTTC. The chain uses TRBV5-1 and TRBJ2-4; D gene ambiguous. Germline V gene data show CDR1 as SGHRS and CDR2 as YFSETQ. V was cut by 0 bases and J by 6 bases, with 13 bases left in between. This CDR3 contains 15 residues.

This clonotype was detected only once. The CDR3 nucleotides are TGTGCTAGTGGTTCCCCTAATCAGCCCCAGCATTTT. This codes for CASGSPNQPQHF. The chain has TRBV12-5 and TRBJ1-5; D not certain. This CDR3 region has 12 residues. CDR1 and CDR2 (germline): LGHNT, FRNRAP. Between the trimmed V and J ends, which lost 4 bases and 4 bases, there was a span of 5 bases. The full variable domain, completed using reference TRBV12-5 and TRBJ1-5, is DARVTQTPRHKVTEMGQEVTMRCQPILGHNTVFWYRQTMMQGLELLAYFRNRAPLDDSGMPKDRFSAEMPDATLATLKIQPSEPRDSAVYFCASGSPNQPQHFGDGTRLSIL.

This clonotype was observed a handful of times. This chain joins TRBV4-2 and TRBJ2-7, with 10 bases matching TRBD1. CDR1 and CDR2 from the germline V gene are LGHNA and YNFKEQ. Trimming removed 1 base from V and 1 base from J; junction bases left unmatched: 7. The CDR3 consists of 17 residues. The CDR3 region has the DNA TGTGCCAGCAGCCAAGGTCCCCGGGACAGGGGATCCTACGAGCAGTACTTC. Translation gives CASSQGPRDRGSYEQYF.